A single sample is the source of the 4 T cell receptor beta chains below, sequenced in a study of T cells after yellow fever vaccination. TCRdb reprocessed the 5' RACE reads via MiXCR and lists one record per CDR3 protein. The sample records a few hundred thousand distinct CDR3 sequences, around 4% being singletons. Sequenced here: PBMCs, sampled on the day of the yellow fever booster vaccination. These receptors were obtained from a man between 18 and 29 years old who received the YFV17D yellow fever vaccine.

This clonotype came up many times. The chain is built from TRBV7-9 and TRBJ2-2, with D possibly matching TRBD2 (6 bases). The germline gives CDR1 SEHNR, CDR2 FQNEAQ (reference sequence). This CDR3 is built from 14 residues. Trimming pared 0 bases from V and 6 bases from J, leaving 8 bases between. The CDR3 region is CASSLAGEAGELFF. The CDR3 DNA follows: TGTGCCAGCAGCTTAGCGGGGGAGGCCGGGGAGCTGTTTTTT.

Written as DNA, the CDR3 is TGCAGTGCTAGATCCGGATCCCCCCAGCATTTT. Amino acids: CSARSGSPQHF. This chain uses TRBV20-1 with TRBJ1-5; D is uncertain. Germline loops: CDR1 DFQATT, CDR2 SNEGSKA (reference sequence). V was cut by 2 bases and J by 10 bases, with 9 bases left in between. The length of the CDR3 is 11 residues.

The table lists this clonotype with many counts. This chain uses TRBV7-3 with TRBJ2-5; the D call may be TRBD1 or TRBD2 (6 bases each). Trimming took 6 bases from V and 4 from J, leaving 12 bases between them. The CDR3 runs 13 residues. Germline CDR1 reads SGHTA; CDR2 reads FQGTGA. Here the CDR3 DNA reads TGTGCCAGCAGTACCGGGGGCGCAGAGACCCAGTACTTC. Encoded protein: CASSTGGAETQYF.

This clonotype has ten or more counts. This chain uses TRBV21-1 with TRBJ2-5; the table assigns TRBD2, which was not confirmed against the DNA. TRBV21-1 is classified as a pseudogene. The CDR3 totals 15 residues. CDR3 region: CASSNTGGRIKTQYF. The CDR3 nucleotides are TGTGCCAGCAGCAATACTGGAGGGAGGATAAAGACCCAGTACTTC.